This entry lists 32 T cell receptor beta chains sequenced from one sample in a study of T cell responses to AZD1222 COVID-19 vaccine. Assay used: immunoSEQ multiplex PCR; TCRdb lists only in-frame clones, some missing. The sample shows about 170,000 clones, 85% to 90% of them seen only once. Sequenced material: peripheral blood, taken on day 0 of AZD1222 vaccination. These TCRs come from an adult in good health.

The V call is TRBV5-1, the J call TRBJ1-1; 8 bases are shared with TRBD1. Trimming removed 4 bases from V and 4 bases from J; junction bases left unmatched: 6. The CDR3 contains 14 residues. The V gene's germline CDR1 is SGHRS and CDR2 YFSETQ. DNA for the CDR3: TGCGCCAGCAGCGCGGATACAGGGGGCACTGAAGCTTTCTTT. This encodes CASSADTGGTEAFF. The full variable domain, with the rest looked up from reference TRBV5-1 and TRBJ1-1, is KAGVTQTPRYLIKTRGQQVTLSCSPISGHRSVSWYQQTPGQGLQFLFEYFSETQRNKGNFPGRFSGRQFSNSRSEMNVSTLELGDSALYLCASSADTGGTEAFFGQGTRLTVV.

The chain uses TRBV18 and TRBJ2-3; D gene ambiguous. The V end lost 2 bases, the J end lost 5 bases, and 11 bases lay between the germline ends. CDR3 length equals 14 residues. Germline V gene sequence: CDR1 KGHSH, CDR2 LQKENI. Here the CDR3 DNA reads TGTGCCAGCTCACCAATTAGGGCGAAAGATACGCAGTATTTT. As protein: CASSPIRAKDTQYF.

CDR3 DNA sequence: TGTGCCAGCAGCTCGGGACAGGGGAGAAACACCATATATTTT. Its translation: CASSSGQGRNTIYF. This chain uses TRBV5-4 with TRBJ1-3; 10 positions match TRBD1. The junction had 2 bases not matched to a gene; V was cut back by 3 bases and J by 5 bases. This CDR3 spans 14 amino acids. Germline CDR1 SGHNT, CDR2 YYREEE (reference sequence).

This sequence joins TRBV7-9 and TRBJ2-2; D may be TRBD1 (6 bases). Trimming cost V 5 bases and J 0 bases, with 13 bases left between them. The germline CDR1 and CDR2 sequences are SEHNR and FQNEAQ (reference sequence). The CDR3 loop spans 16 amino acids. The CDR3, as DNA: TGTGCCAGCAGCCCAAGCAGACAGGCGAACACCGGGGAGCTGTTTTTT. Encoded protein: CASSPSRQANTGELFF.

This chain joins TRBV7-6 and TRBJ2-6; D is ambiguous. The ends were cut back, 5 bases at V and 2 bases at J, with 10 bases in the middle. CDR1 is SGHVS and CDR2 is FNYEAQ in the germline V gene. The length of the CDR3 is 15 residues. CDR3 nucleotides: TGTGCCAGCAGCCTCGGCTTAGCTGGGGCCAACGTCCTGACTTTC. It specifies CASSLGLAGANVLTF.

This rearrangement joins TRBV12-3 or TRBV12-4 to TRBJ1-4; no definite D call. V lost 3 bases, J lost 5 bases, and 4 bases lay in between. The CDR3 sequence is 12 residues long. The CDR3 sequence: CASSLVNEKLFF. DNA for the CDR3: TGTGCCAGCAGTTTGGTCAATGAAAAACTGTTTTTT.

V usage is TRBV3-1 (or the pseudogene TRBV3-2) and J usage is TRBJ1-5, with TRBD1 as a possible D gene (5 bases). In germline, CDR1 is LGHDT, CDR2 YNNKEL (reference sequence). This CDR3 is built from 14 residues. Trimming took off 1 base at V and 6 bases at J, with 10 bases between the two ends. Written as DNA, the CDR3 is TGTGCCAGCAGCCAAGCAGGGACTCGTCAGCCCCAGCATTTT. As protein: CASSQAGTRQPQHF.

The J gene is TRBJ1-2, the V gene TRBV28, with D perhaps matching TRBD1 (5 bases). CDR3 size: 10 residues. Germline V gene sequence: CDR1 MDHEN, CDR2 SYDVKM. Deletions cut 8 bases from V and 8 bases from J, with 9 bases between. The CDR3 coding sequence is TGTGCCAGCTGGAGGGACGGCTACACCTTC. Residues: CASWRDGYTF.

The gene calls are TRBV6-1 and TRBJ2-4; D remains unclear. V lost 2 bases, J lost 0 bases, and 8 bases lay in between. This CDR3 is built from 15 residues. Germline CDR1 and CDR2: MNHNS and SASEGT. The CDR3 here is CASSEQGLAKNIQYF. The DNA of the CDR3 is TGTGCCAGCAGTGAACAAGGCCTAGCCAAAAACATTCAGTACTTC.

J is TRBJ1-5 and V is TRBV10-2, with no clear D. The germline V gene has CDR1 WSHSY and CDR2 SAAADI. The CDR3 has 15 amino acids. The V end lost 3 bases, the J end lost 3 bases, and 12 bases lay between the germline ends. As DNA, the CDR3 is TGCGCCAGCAGTGATCCACCTACAGCCAATCAGCCCCAGCATTTT. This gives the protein CASSDPPTANQPQHF.

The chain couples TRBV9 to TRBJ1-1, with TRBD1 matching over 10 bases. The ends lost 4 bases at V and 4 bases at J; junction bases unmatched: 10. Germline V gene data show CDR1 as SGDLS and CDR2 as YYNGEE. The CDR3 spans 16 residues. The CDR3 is CASSPRQGAVGTEAFF. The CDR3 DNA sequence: TGTGCCAGCAGCCCCAGACAGGGGGCTGTGGGCACTGAAGCTTTCTTT.

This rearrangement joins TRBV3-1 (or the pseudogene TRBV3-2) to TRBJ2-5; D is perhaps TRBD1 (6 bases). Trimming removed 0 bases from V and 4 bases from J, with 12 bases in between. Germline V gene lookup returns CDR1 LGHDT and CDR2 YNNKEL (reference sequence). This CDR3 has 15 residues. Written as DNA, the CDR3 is TGTGCCAGCAGCCAAGATCCTCAGGGGCGAGAGACCCAGTACTTC. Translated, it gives CASSQDPQGRETQYF.

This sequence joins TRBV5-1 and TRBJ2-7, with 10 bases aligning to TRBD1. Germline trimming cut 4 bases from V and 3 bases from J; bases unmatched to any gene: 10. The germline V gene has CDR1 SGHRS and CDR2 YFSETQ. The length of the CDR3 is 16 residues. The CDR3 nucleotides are TGCGCCAGCAGCACTTCGCTGCGGACAGGGGGCTACGAGCAGTACTTC. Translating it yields CASSTSLRTGGYEQYF.

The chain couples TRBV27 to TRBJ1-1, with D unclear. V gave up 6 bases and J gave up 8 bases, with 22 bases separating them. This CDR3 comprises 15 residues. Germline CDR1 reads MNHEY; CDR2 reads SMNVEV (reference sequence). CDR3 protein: CASSNPNREFEEAFF. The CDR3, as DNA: TGTGCCAGCAGCAACCCCAATAGGGAGTTCGAGGAAGCTTTCTTT.

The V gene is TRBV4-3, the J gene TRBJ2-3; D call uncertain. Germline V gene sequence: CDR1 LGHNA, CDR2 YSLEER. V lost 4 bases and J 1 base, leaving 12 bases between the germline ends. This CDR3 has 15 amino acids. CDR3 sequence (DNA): TGCGCCAGCAGCCCGATTGGTGGACGCACAGATACGCAGTATTTT. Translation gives CASSPIGGRTDTQYF.

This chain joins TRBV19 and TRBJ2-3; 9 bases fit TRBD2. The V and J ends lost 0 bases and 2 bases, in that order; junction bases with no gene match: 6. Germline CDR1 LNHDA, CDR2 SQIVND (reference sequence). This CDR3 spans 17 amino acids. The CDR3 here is CASSIDRLAGITDTQYF. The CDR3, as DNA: TGTGCCAGTAGTATAGATCGGCTAGCGGGGATCACAGATACGCAGTATTTT.

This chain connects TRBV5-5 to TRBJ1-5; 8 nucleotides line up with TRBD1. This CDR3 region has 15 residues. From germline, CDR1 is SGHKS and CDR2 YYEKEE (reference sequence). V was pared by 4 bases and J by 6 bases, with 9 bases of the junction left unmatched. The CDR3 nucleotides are TGTGCCAGCAGCCCGGGACAGGTGAAAAGTCAGCCCCAGCATTTT. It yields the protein CASSPGQVKSQPQHF.

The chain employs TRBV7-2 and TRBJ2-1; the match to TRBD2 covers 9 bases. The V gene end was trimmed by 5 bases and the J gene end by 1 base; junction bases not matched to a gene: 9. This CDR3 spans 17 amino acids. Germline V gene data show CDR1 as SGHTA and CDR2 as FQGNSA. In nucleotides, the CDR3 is TGTGCCAGCAGCCCTATGAGCGGGAGGTTGTCCTACAATGAGCAGTTCTTC. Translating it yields CASSPMSGRLSYNEQFF.

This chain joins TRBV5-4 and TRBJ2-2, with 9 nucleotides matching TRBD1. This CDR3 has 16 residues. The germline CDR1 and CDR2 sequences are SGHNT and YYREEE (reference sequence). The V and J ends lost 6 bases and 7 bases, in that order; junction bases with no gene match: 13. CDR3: CASTKQGAPLIGELFF. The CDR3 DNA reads TGTGCCAGCACCAAACAGGGGGCACCTTTAATCGGGGAGCTGTTTTTT.

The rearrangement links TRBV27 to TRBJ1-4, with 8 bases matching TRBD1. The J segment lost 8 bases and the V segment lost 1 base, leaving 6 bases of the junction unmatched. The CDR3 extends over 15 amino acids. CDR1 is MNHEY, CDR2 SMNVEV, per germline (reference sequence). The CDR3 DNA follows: TGTGCCAGCAGTTTATGGACAGGGAGTGAAGAAAAACTGTTTTTT. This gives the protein CASSLWTGSEEKLFF. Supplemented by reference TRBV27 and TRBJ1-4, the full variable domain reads EAQVTQNPRYLITVTGKKLTVTCSQNMNHEYMSWYRQDPGLGLRQIYYSMNVEVTDKGDVPEGYKVSRKEKRNFPLILESPSPNQTSLYFCASSLWTGSEEKLFFGSGTQLSVL.

The CDR3 DNA reads as TGTGCCAGCAGCTTATGGGGCGGGGCAGCTTTCTTT. It codes for CASSLWGGAAFF. The rearrangement joins TRBV7-9 to TRBJ1-1; TRBD1 is a possible D gene (5 bases). This CDR3 spans 12 amino acids. The germline V gene has CDR1 SEHNR and CDR2 FQNEAQ (reference sequence). Trimming removed 2 bases at V and 10 bases at J, with 11 bases between.

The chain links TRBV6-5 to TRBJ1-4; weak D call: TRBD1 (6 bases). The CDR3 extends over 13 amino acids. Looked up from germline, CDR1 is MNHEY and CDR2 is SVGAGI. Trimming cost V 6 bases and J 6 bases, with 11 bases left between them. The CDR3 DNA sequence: TGTGCCAGCAGCCGACAGGACGATGAAAAACTGTTTTTT. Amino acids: CASSRQDDEKLFF.

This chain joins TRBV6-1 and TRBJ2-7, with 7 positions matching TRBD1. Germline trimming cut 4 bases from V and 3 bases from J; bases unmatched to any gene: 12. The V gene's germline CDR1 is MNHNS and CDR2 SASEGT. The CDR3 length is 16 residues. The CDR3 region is CASSGGQASTLYEQYV. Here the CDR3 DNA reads TGTGCCAGCAGTGGCGGACAGGCGTCTACCCTCTACGAGCAGTACGTC.

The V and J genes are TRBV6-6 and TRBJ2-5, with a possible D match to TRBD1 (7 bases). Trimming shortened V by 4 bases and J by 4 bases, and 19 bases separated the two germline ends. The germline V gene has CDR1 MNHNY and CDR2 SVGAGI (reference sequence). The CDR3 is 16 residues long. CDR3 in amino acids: CASSLRQGGGRETQYF. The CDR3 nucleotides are TGTGCCAGCAGTTTAAGACAGGGAGGCGGAAGAGAGACCCAGTACTTC.

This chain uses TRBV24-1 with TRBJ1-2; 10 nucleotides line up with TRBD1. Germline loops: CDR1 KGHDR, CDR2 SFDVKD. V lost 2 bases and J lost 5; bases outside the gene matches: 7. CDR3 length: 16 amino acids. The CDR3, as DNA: TGTGCCACCAGTGATTCCTCGACAGGGGGCGAATATGGCTACACCTTC. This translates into CATSDSSTGGEYGYTF.

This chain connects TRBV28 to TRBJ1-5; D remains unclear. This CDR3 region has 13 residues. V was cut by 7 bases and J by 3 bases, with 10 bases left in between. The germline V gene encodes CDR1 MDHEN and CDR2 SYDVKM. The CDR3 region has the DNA TGTGCCAGCACGCCTTCCCTCAATCAGCCCCAGCATTTT. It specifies CASTPSLNQPQHF.

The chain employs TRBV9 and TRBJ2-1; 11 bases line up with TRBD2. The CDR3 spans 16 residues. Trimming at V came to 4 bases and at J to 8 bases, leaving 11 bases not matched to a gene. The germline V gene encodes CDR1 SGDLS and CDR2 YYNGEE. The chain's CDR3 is CASSSTSGSLVDEQFF. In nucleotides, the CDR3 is TGTGCCAGCAGCTCTACTAGCGGGAGTTTAGTCGATGAGCAGTTCTTC.

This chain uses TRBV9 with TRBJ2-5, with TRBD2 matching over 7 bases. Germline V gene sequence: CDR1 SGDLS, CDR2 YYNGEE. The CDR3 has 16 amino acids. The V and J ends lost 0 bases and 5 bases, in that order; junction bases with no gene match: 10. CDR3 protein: CASSVAGTTTGETQYF. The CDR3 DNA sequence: TGTGCCAGCAGCGTAGCCGGGACTACCACGGGGGAGACCCAGTACTTC.

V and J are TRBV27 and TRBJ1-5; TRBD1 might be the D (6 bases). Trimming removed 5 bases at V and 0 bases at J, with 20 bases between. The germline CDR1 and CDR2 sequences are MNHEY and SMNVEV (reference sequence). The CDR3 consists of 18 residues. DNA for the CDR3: TGTGCCAGCAGTCCAGGATCCAGGGGCCCCTATAGCAATCAGCCCCAGCATTTT. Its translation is CASSPGSRGPYSNQPQHF.

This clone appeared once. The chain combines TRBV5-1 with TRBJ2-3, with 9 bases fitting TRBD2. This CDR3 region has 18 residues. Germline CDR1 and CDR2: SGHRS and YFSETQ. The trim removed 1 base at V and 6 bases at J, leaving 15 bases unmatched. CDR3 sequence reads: CASSLLAGAKTISDTQYF. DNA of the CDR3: TGCGCCAGCAGCTTGTTAGCGGGAGCCAAAACAATATCGGATACGCAGTATTTT.

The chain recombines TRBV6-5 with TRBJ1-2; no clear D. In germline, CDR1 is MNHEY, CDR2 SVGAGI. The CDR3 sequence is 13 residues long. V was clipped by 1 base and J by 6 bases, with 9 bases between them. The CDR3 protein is CASSYWASDGYTF. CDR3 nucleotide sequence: TGTGCCAGCAGTTACTGGGCCAGCGATGGCTACACCTTC.

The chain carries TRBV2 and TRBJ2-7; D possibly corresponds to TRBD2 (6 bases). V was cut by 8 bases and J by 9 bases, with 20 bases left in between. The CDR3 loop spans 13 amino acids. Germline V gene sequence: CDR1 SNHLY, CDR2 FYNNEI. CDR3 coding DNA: TGTGCCAGCGGTCCGGGGCGGGGAAGCGGGCAGTACTTC. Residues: CASGPGRGSGQYF.